The 27 T cell receptor beta chains below come from one sample, sequenced in a study of cytomegalovirus exposure and HLA in healthy donors. The PCR ran on 60 Vbeta and 13 Jbeta primers. Measured with immunoSEQ multiplex PCR; TCRdb has only the in-frame clones, and not every one. This table has 150,000 to 200,000 clones, over 70% appearing once. The sequencing sample was made of PBMCs. The receptors were sampled from a woman aged 25 to 45 in good health and CMV-seronegative.

The rearrangement uses TRBV5-1 and TRBJ2-2, with 7 bases lining up with TRBD1. This CDR3 is built from 17 residues. V shed 0 bases, J shed 0 bases, and the junction held 5 bases outside the gene matches. CDR1 is SGHRS and CDR2 is YFSETQ in the germline V gene. CDR3 residues: CASSLGDRAANTGELFF. CDR3 sequence (DNA): TGCGCCAGCAGCTTGGGAGACAGGGCCGCGAACACCGGGGAGCTGTTTTTT.

The chain has TRBV12-5 and TRBJ1-1; D is possibly TRBD1 (5 bases). Germline CDR1 reads LGHNT; CDR2 reads FRNRAP. V was pared by 6 bases and J by 4 bases, with 12 bases between. The CDR3 is 13 residues long. CDR3 sequence: CASGGLIGTEAFF. The CDR3 nucleotides are TGTGCTAGTGGGGGACTCATTGGCACTGAAGCTTTCTTT.

This sequence joins TRBV6-5 and TRBJ2-1; D is unresolved. The CDR3 runs 16 residues. V lost 0 bases and J lost 0, with 9 bases in between. CDR1 and CDR2 (germline): MNHEY, SVGAGI. Written as DNA, the CDR3 is TGTGCCAGCAGTTACTCGATAGATAGCTCCTACAATGAGCAGTTCTTC. This encodes CASSYSIDSSYNEQFF.

V usage is TRBV30 and J usage is TRBJ2-7, with TRBD1 matching 9 bases. CDR1 is GTSNPN, CDR2 SVGIG, per germline (reference sequence). V was clipped by 7 bases and J by 4 bases; unmatched bases: 5. The CDR3 is made up of 12 amino acids. The CDR3 is CALDRGMYEQYF. As DNA, the CDR3 is TGTGCCTTGGACAGGGGAATGTACGAGCAGTACTTC.

The chain employs TRBV7-2 and TRBJ2-5, with D tentatively TRBD2 (5 bases). Germline V gene data show CDR1 as SGHTA and CDR2 as FQGNSA. V lost 5 bases, J lost 1 base, and 11 bases lay in between. The CDR3 has 14 amino acids. In nucleotides, the CDR3 is TGTGCCAGCAGCACCCTCGGGGTCCAAGAGACCCAGTACTTC. This sequence encodes CASSTLGVQETQYF.

The rearrangement joins TRBV7-3 to TRBJ1-6, with D possibly matching TRBD1 (6 bases). Germline lookup yields CDR1 SGHTA and CDR2 FQGTGA. The V gene lost 1 base and the J gene lost 7 bases, with 8 bases spanning the gap. The CDR3 contains 14 residues. CDR3 bases: TGTGCCAGCAGCTTAAACAGGGCAAATTCACCCCTCCACTTT. Translated: CASSLNRANSPLHF. The full variable domain, rest sourced from reference TRBV7-3 and TRBJ1-6, is GAGVSQTPSNKVTEKGKYVELRCDPISGHTALYWYRQSLGQGPEFLIYFQGTGAADDSGLPNDRFFAVRPEGSVSTLKIQRTERGDSAVYLCASSLNRANSPLHFGNGTRLTVT.

The CDR3 DNA sequence: TGTGCCAGCAGCGTTGGTGCTACTAGCACAGATACGCAGTATTTT. It encodes CASSVGATSTDTQYF. The rearrangement links TRBV9 to TRBJ2-3; no firm D call. Germline CDR1 is SGDLS and CDR2 is YYNGEE. The germline V and J ends were trimmed by 2 bases and 0 bases, with 10 bases remaining between them. This CDR3 has 15 residues.

The rearrangement links TRBV7-8 to TRBJ1-5; D not certain. The CDR3 has 15 residues. CDR1 is SGHVS and CDR2 is FQNEAQ in the germline V gene. V lost 2 bases, J lost 2 bases, and 10 bases lay in between. The CDR3 bases are TGTGCCAGCAGCTTACGGGATTTGGGCAATCAGCCCCAGCATTTT. This encodes CASSLRDLGNQPQHF.

This clone came up a few times. The genes are TRBV5-1 and TRBJ1-5; 7 bases fit TRBD1. Germline values: CDR1 SGHRS, CDR2 YFSETQ. Germline trimming cut 4 bases from V and 10 bases from J; bases unmatched to any gene: 5. The CDR3 length is 12 residues. Here the CDR3 DNA reads TGCGCCAGCAGCCCCGACAGGGAACCCCAGCATTTT. Translation: CASSPDREPQHF.

The V gene is TRBV6-5, the J gene TRBJ1-2; perhaps TRBD1 as D (5 bases). The CDR3 contains 16 residues. The V gene lost 0 bases and the J gene lost 5 bases, with 16 bases spanning the gap. Germline V CDR1 and CDR2: MNHEY, SVGAGI. The CDR3 DNA follows: TGTGCCAGCAGTTACTCGAGTTCAGGAAAGGGGTATGGCTACACCTTC. This translates into CASSYSSSGKGYGYTF.

The rearrangement uses TRBV14 and TRBJ1-2; D may be TRBD1 (5 bases). The CDR3 length is 15 residues. Trimming shortened V by 1 base and J by 2 bases, and 11 bases separated the two germline ends. Germline V lookup: CDR1 SGHDN, CDR2 FVKESK. The CDR3 bases are TGTGCCAGCAGCCAAGGGACACCGATAAACTATGGCTACACCTTC. It encodes CASSQGTPINYGYTF.

Comment on this clone: The junction and the germline gene differ at one end; a read error may be behind it. J is TRBJ2-1 and V is TRBV27; TRBD2 matches at 10 bases. The CDR3 is made up of 16 amino acids. Germline CDR1 is MNHEY and CDR2 is SMNVEV (reference sequence). CDR3: CASSLYASGGPTEQFF. The CDR3 DNA is TGTGCCAGCAGCTTATACGCTAGCGGGGGACCTACTGAGCAGTTCTTC.

This chain uses TRBV9 with TRBJ2-3; 9 positions agree with TRBD2. This CDR3 comprises 15 residues. V was clipped by 2 bases and J by 2 bases; unmatched bases: 3. Germline V CDR1 and CDR2: SGDLS, YYNGEE. As DNA, the CDR3 is TGTGCCAGCAGCGTTAGCGGGAGAATCACAGATACGCAGTATTTT. Its protein product is CASSVSGRITDTQYF.

The DNA of the CDR3 is TGTGCCAGCTCCGGGTCTAGGACTGAAGCTTTCTTT. This encodes CASSGSRTEAFF. The chain employs TRBV6-6 and TRBJ1-1; D is ambiguous. Germline CDR1 is MNHNY and CDR2 is SVGAGI (reference sequence). V was shortened by 8 bases and J by 5 bases, with 12 bases between the two germline ends. This CDR3 region has 12 residues.

The chain carries TRBV4-1 and TRBJ1-2; 11 bases match TRBD1. The CDR3 totals 14 residues. V shed 5 bases, J shed 12 bases, and the junction held 11 bases outside the gene matches. Germline values: CDR1 MGHRA, CDR2 YSYEKL. The chain's CDR3 is CASSTRDRGLSNTF. The CDR3 DNA sequence: TGCGCCAGCAGCACACGGGACAGGGGGTTATCTAACACCTTC.

The V and J genes are TRBV5-1 and TRBJ1-1, with a tentative D call TRBD1 (6 bases). This CDR3 spans 13 amino acids. V shed 4 bases and J shed 5 bases, with 12 bases lying between them. CDR1 is SGHRS, CDR2 YFSETQ, per germline. The CDR3 loop reads CASSPTRGTEAFF. The CDR3 coding sequence is TGCGCCAGCAGCCCAACGAGGGGGACTGAAGCTTTCTTT.

This clone was counted a single time. V gene TRBV7-9 combines with J gene TRBJ1-2, with D possibly TRBD1 on 5 matching bases. V lost 3 bases, J lost 3 bases, and 11 bases lay in between. Germline CDR1 SEHNR, CDR2 FQNEAQ (reference sequence). There are 14 residues in the CDR3. This chain's CDR3 is CASSFERGDYGYTF. For the CDR3, the DNA is TGTGCCAGCAGCTTTGAAAGGGGCGACTATGGCTACACCTTC.

The chain is built from TRBV2 and TRBJ2-5; no clear D. Deletions cut 7 bases from V and 5 bases from J, with 11 bases between. Germline V gives CDR1 SNHLY, CDR2 FYNNEI. CDR3 length: 12 residues. CDR3 residues: CASNLGVETQYF. CDR3 bases: TGTGCCAGCAATCTAGGAGTCGAGACCCAGTACTTC.

This clone was seen only a few times. The CDR3 DNA reads as TGCGCCAGCCGCGCCAGGGGTAGGTCCTACGAGCAGTACTTC. This codes for CASRARGRSYEQYF. The J gene is TRBJ2-7, the V gene TRBV23-1; weak D call: TRBD1 (6 bases). TRBV23-1 is reported as an ORF; its role is uncertain. There are 14 residues in the CDR3. Trimming removed 8 bases at V and 1 base at J, with 15 bases between.

The chain uses TRBV28 and TRBJ1-5, with 8 bases identical to TRBD1. The ends lost 7 bases at V and 4 bases at J; junction bases unmatched: 9. This CDR3 is built from 15 residues. Germline V CDR1 and CDR2: MDHEN, SYDVKM. The CDR3 loop reads CASISRGRINQPQHF. DNA of the CDR3: TGTGCCAGCATTTCCAGGGGGCGAATAAATCAGCCCCAGCATTTT.

This chain uses TRBV7-2 with TRBJ1-2; the match to TRBD1 covers 8 bases. Looked up from germline, CDR1 is SGHTA and CDR2 is FQGNSA. The CDR3 totals 16 residues. The junction had 12 bases not matched to a gene; V was cut back by 5 bases and J by 4 bases. CDR3 nucleotide sequence: TGTGCCAGCAGCCAGAGGACAGGGACCCCCCCCTATGGCTACACCTTC. This encodes CASSQRTGTPPYGYTF.

The V call is TRBV9, the J call TRBJ2-1; 7 bases are shared with TRBD2. V was clipped by 4 bases and J by 3 bases; unmatched bases: 7. Germline V lookup: CDR1 SGDLS, CDR2 YYNGEE. The CDR3 spans 15 residues. This CDR3 reads CASSIRLADYNEQFF. As DNA, the CDR3 is TGTGCCAGCAGCATCAGACTAGCTGACTACAATGAGCAGTTCTTC.

This clone was observed a single time. The CDR3 DNA is TGTGCCAGCAGTGACCTGCTGGGGGGCTCCTACAATGAGCAGTTCTTC. It translates to CASSDLLGGSYNEQFF. The rearrangement uses TRBV6-4 and TRBJ2-1, with TRBD2 as a possible D gene (6 bases). The germline V gene has CDR1 MRHNA and CDR2 SNTAGT. Deletions cut 2 bases from V and 0 bases from J, with 11 bases between. The CDR3 totals 16 residues.

The chain is built from TRBV19 and TRBJ1-2; 7 bases align to TRBD1. The CDR3 extends over 12 amino acids. Germline loops: CDR1 LNHDA, CDR2 SQIVND (reference sequence). The V segment lost 9 bases and the J segment 8 bases; nucleotides outside the gene matches: 9. As DNA, the CDR3 is TGTGCCAGCACGACAGGGCGGAGGGGCTACACCTTC. Translated: CASTTGRRGYTF.

This chain uses TRBV6-5 with TRBJ2-5, with 12 bases matching TRBD2. CDR3 size: 15 residues. Germline trimming cut 7 bases from V and 2 bases from J; bases unmatched to any gene: 5. CDR1 and CDR2 (germline): MNHEY, SVGAGI. CDR3 amino acids: CASTRTSGEQETQYF. The CDR3 DNA follows: TGTGCCAGCACCCGGACTAGCGGGGAACAAGAGACCCAGTACTTC.

The V and J genes are TRBV5-1 and TRBJ1-2; D possibly corresponds to TRBD1 (5 bases). CDR3 length equals 16 residues. Trimming cost V 5 bases and J 0 bases, with 17 bases left between them. Germline V lookup: CDR1 SGHRS, CDR2 YFSETQ. This CDR3 reads CASRPAYRFPNYGYTF. DNA of the CDR3: TGCGCCAGCAGGCCTGCCTACAGGTTTCCTAACTATGGCTACACCTTC. Filled out from reference TRBV5-1 and TRBJ1-2, the complete variable domain reads KAGVTQTPRYLIKTRGQQVTLSCSPISGHRSVSWYQQTPGQGLQFLFEYFSETQRNKGNFPGRFSGRQFSNSRSEMNVSTLELGDSALYLCASRPAYRFPNYGYTFGSGTRLTVV.

This clone was counted once. The rearrangement joins TRBV7-9 to TRBJ2-1; D gene uncertain. The CDR3 spans 11 residues. Germline V gives CDR1 SEHNR, CDR2 FQNEAQ (reference sequence). Trimming stripped 3 bases from V and 10 bases from J, with 7 bases between. The chain's CDR3 is CASSFEREQFF. CDR3 in DNA: TGTGCCAGCAGCTTTGAGAGGGAGCAGTTCTTC.